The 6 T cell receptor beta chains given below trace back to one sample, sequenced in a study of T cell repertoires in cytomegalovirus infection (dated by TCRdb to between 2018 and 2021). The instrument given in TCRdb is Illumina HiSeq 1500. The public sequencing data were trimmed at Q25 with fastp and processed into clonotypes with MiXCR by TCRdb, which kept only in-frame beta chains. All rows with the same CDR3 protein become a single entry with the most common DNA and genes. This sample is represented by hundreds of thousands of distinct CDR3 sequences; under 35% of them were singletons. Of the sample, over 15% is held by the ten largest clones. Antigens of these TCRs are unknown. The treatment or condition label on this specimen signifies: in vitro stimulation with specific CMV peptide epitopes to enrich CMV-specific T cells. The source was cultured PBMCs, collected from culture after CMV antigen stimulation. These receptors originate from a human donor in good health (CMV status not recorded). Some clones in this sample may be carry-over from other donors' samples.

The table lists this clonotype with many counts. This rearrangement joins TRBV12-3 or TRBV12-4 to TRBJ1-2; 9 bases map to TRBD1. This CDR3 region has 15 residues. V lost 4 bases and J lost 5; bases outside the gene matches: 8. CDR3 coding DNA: TGTGCCAGCAGTTCCGAGGACAGGGGAGATTATGGCTACACCTTC. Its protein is CASSSEDRGDYGYTF.

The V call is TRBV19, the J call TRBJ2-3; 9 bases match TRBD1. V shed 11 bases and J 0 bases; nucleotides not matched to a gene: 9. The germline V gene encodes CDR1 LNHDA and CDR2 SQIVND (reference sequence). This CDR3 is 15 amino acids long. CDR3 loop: CAAGGDRGSTDTQYF. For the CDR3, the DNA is TGTGCCGCCGGGGGAGACAGGGGGAGCACAGATACGCAGTATTTT.

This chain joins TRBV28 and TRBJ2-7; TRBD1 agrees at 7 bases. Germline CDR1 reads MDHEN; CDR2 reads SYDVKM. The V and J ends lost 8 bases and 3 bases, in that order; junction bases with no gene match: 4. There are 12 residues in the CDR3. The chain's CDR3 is CASQGVGYEQYF. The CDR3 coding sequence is TGTGCCAGCCAGGGGGTCGGCTACGAGCAGTACTTC.

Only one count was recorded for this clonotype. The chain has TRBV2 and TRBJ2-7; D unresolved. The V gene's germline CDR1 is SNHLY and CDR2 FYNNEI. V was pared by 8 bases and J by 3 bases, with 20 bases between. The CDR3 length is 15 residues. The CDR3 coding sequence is TGTGCCAGCTCCGTGGACCCCTTATCTCTCTACGAGCAGTACTTC. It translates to CASSVDPLSLYEQYF. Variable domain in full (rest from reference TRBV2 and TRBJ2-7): EPEVTQTPSHQVTQMGQEVILRCVPISNHLYFYWYRQILGQKVEFLVSFYNNEISEKSEIFDDQFSVERPDGSNFTLKIRSTKLEDSAMYFCASSVDPLSLYEQYFGPGTRLTVT.

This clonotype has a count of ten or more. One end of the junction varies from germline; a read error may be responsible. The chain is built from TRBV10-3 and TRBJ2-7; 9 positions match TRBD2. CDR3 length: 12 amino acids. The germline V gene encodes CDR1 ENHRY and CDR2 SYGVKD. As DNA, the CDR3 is TGTGCCATCAGTGACGGACTAGCGATAGGGGACTTC. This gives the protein CAISDGLAIGDF.

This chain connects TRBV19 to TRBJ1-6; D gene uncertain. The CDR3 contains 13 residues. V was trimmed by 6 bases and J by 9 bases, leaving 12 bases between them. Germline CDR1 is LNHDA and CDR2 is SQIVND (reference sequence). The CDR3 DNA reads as TGTGCCAGTAGGGGCACAGTGGGTTCACCCCTCCACTTT. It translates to CASRGTVGSPLHF.